This TCR beta chain originates from a study of T-cell memory formation after mild COVID-19. Study details: TCR clusters were mostly donor specific.

Germline lookup yields CDR1 MNHEY and CDR2 SMNVEV (reference sequence). The CDR3 sequence is 17 residues long. J was trimmed by 0 bases and V by 6 bases; bases with no gene match: 7. Study-wide findings and caveats: Day 15 to 85 contracting clones showed balanced CD4/CD8; later expanders leaned CD4+.

For this clonotype: The antigen is not known.

TCRdb used MiXCR to reprocess the 5' RACE reads, holding one entry per CDR3 protein. The sample lists approximately 240,000 distinct CDR3 sequences; about 16% were seen once. The specimen sequenced was PBMCs or a T cell subset sorted from them (not recorded which). V gene TRBV27 combines with J gene TRBJ1-6; TRBD1 matches 8 bases. This sequence originates from a man younger than 35 who had mild COVID-19 (a few samples of this study predate the infection). Cell type and time point are not known. The DNA of the CDR3 is TGTGCCAGCAGCCTGGGGACAGGTAGCTCCTATAATTCACCCCTCCACTTT. It specifies CASSLGTGSSYNSPLHF.